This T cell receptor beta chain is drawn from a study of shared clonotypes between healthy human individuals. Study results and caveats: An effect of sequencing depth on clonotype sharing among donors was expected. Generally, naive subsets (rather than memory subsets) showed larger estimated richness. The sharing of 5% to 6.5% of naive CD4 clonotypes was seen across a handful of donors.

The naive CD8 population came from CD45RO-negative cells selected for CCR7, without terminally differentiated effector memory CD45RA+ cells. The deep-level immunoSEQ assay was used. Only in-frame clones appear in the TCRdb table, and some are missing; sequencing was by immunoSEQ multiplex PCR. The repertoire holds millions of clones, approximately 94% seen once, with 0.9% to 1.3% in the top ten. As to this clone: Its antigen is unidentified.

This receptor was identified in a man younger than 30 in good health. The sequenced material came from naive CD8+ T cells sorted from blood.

The CDR3 region has the DNA TGTGCCAGCAGACTCTACGGGACAAGCCTATTCTACGAGCAGTACTTC. This encodes CASRLYGTSLFYEQYF. The rearrangement uses TRBV27 and TRBJ2-7; D is perhaps TRBD1 (6 bases). CDR1 MNHEY and CDR2 SMNVEV come from the germline V gene (reference sequence). V lost 6 bases to trimming and J lost 3 bases, with 21 bases between them. The CDR3 sequence is 16 residues long.